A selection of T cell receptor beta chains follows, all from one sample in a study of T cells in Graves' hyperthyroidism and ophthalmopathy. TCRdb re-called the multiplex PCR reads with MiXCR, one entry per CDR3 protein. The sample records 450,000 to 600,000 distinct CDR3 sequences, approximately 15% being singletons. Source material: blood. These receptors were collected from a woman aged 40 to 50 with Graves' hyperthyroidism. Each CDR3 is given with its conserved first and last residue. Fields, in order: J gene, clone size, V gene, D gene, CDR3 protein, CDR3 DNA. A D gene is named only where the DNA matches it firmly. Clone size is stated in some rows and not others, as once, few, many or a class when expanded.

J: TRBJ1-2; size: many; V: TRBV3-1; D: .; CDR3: CASSHRASGYGYTF; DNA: TGTGCCAGCAGCCACAGGGCCTCGGGCTATGGCTACACCTTC
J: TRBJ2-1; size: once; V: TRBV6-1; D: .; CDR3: CATTPGQTNEQFF; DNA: TGTGCCACTACTCCAGGACAGACCAATGAGCAGTTCTTC
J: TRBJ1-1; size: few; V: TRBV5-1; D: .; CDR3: CASSLAGGLNTEAFF; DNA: TGCGCCAGCAGCTTGGCCGGCGGTCTGAACACTGAAGCTTTCTTT
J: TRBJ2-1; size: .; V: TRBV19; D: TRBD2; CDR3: CASSMMGASGTNEQFF; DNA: TGTGCCAGTAGTATGATGGGGGCTAGCGGGACGAATGAGCAGTTCTTC
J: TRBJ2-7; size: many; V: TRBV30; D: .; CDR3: CAWSRDFSSYEQYF; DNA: TGTGCCTGGAGTAGAGATTTTAGCTCCTACGAGCAGTACTTC
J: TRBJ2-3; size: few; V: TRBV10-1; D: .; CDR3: CASSKDSTDTQYF; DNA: TGCGCCAGCAGTAAAGACAGCACAGATACGCAGTATTTT
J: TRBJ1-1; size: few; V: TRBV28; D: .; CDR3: CASSLGGTPVNTEAFF; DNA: TGTGCCAGCAGTTTAGGGGGGACTCCAGTGAACACTGAAGCTTTCTTT
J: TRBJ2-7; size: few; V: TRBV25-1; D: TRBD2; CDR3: CASFDRGDTGTSGSYEQYF; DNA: TGTGCCAGCTTTGACAGGGGCGACACCGGGACTAGCGGCTCCTACGAGCAGTACTTC
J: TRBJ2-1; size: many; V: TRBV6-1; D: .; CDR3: CATTPQKGTPRTGEQFF; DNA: TGTGCCACGACCCCCCAAAAGGGGACACCCCGAACGGGTGAGCAGTTCTTC
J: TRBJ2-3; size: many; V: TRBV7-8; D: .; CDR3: CASSLSWGPSTDTQYF; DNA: TGTGCCAGCAGCTTATCCTGGGGACCTAGCACAGATACGCAGTATTTT
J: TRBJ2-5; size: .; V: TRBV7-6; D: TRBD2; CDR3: CASSPGTSGGSQETQYF; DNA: TGTGCCAGCAGCCCGGGGACTAGCGGGGGCTCCCAAGAGACCCAGTACTTC
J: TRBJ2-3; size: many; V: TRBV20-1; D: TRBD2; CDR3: CSARVLAGITDTQYF; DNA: TGCAGTGCTAGAGTCCTAGCGGGGATCACAGATACGCAGTATTTT
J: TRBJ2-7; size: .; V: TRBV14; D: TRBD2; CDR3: CASSQSSGLASSYEQYF; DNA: TGTGCCAGCAGCCAGTCCTCGGGACTAGCGAGCTCCTACGAGCAGTACTTC
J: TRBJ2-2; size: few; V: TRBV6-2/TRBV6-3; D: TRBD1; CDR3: CASSSSGTGGLTGELFF; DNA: TGTGCCAGCAGTTCGTCCGGGACAGGGGGTTTAACCGGGGAGCTGTTTTTT
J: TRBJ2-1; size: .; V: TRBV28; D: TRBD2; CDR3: CASSPGSGGLGNEQFF; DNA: TGTGCCAGCAGCCCCGGGTCGGGAGGCCTCGGGAATGAGCAGTTCTTC
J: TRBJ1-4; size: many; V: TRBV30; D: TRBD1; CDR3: CAWSAGTGVEKLFF; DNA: TGTGCCTGGAGTGCCGGGACAGGGGTTGAAAAACTGTTTTTT
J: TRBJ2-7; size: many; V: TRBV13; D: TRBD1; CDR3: CASSPTGVSSYEQYF; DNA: TGTGCCAGCAGCCCCACAGGGGTCTCCTCCTACGAGCAGTACTTC
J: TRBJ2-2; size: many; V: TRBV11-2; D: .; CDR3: CASRTISENGELFF; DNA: TGTGCCAGCAGAACGATAAGCGAAAACGGGGAGCTGTTTTTT
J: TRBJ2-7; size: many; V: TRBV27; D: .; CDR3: CASSTFAGAVNYEQYF; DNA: TGTGCCAGCAGTACCTTTGCCGGGGCAGTTAACTACGAGCAGTACTTC
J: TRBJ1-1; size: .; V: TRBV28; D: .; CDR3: CASSLLNGNTEAFF; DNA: TGTGCCAGCAGCTTACTAAACGGGAACACTGAAGCTTTCTTT
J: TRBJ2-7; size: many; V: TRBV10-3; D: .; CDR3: CAAGDNYEQYF; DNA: TGTGCCGCCGGGGACAACTACGAGCAGTACTTC
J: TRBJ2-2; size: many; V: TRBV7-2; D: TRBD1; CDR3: CASSFDRGRTGELFF; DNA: TGTGCCAGCAGCTTCGACAGGGGTAGGACCGGGGAGCTGTTTTTT
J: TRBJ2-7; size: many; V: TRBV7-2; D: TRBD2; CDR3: CASSYRTSGTYEQYF; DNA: TGTGCCAGCAGCTACAGGACTAGCGGGACCTACGAGCAGTACTTC
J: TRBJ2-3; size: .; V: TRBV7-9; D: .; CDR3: CASSLYAGSTDTQYF; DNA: TGTGCCAGCAGCTTGTATGCAGGGTCCACAGATACGCAGTATTTT
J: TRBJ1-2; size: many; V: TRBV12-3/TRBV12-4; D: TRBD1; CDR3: CASSSTGVNYGYTF; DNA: TGTGCCAGCAGTTCTACAGGGGTTAACTATGGCTACACCTTC
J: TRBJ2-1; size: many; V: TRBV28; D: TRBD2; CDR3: CASSIGTSGSPKEQFF; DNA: TGTGCCAGCAGTATAGGGACTAGCGGGAGCCCCAAGGAGCAGTTCTTC
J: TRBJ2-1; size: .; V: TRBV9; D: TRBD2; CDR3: CASSTAAGGSIYNEQFF; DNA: TGTGCCAGCAGCACGGCGGCGGGAGGGTCTATCTACAATGAGCAGTTCTTC
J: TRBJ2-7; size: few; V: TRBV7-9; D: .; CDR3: CASSLAGVGGYEQYF; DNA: TGTGCCAGCAGCTTAGCAGGGGTTGGGGGCTACGAGCAGTACTTC
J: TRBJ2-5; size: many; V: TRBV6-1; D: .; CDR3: CASRPGLAGQSQETQYF; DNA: TGTGCCAGCAGGCCCGGGTTAGCGGGACAGAGCCAAGAGACCCAGTACTTC
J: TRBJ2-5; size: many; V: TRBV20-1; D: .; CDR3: CSANTWGDPTETQYF; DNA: TGCAGTGCCAACACTTGGGGGGACCCTACGGAGACCCAGTACTTC
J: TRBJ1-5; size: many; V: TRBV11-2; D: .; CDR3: CASSLGSTTGHSNQPQHF; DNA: TGTGCCAGCAGCTTAGGGTCGACGACAGGACATAGCAATCAGCCCCAGCATTTT
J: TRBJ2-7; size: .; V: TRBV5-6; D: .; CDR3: CASSLGAASFMSEQYF; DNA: TGTGCCAGCAGCTTGGGGGCGGCTAGCTTTATGTCCGAGCAGTACTTC
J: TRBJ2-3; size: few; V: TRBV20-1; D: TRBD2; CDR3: CSAPEGSGKNTDTQYF; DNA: TGCAGTGCCCCAGAGGGTAGCGGGAAGAACACAGATACGCAGTATTTT
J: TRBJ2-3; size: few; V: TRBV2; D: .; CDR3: CASTRLSGSPDTQYF; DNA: TGTGCCAGCACTCGCCTGAGTGGGAGTCCAGATACGCAGTATTTT
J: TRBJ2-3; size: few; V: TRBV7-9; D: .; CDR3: CASSPLTTDTQYF; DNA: TGTGCCAGCAGCCCCCTGACCACAGATACGCAGTATTTT
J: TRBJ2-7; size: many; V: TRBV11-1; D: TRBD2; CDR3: CASSLGGRAYEQYF; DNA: TGTGCCAGCAGCTTAGGAGGGAGGGCCTACGAGCAGTACTTC
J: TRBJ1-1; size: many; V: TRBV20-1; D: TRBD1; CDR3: CSAQQGIGGTEAFF; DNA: TGCAGTGCTCAACAGGGGATCGGAGGCACTGAAGCTTTCTTT
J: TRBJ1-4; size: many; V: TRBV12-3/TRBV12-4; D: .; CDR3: CASSLRLGEKLFF; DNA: TGTGCCAGCAGTTTAAGGTTGGGTGAAAAACTGTTTTTT
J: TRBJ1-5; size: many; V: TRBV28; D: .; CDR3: CASSLTHSNQPQHF; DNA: TGTGCCAGCAGTTTAACCCATAGCAATCAGCCCCAGCATTTT
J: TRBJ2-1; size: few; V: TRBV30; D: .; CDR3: CAWSAFRGSRFF; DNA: TGTGCCTGGAGTGCCTTTAGAGGGAGTCGGTTCTTC
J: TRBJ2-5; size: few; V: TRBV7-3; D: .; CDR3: CASSALGRPAETQYF; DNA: TGTGCCAGCAGCGCCCTGGGACGGCCCGCGGAGACCCAGTACTTC
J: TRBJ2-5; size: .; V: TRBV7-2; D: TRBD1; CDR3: CASSLSGQLRYQETQYF; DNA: TGTGCCAGCAGCCTTTCGGGACAGTTAAGATACCAAGAGACCCAGTACTTC
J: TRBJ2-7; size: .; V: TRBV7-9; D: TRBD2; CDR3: CASSGSGNGEQYF; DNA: TGTGCCAGCAGCGGTAGCGGGAACGGCGAGCAGTACTTC
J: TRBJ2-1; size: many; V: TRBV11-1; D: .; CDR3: CASVRDEDNEQFF; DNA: TGTGCCAGCGTGAGAGACGAAGACAATGAGCAGTTCTTC
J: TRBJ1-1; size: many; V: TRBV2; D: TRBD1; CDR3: CASRPGTGGEMNTEAFF; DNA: TGTGCCAGCAGACCCGGGACAGGGGGAGAAATGAACACTGAAGCTTTCTTT
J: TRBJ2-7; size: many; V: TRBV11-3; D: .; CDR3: CASSSGVALREQYF; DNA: TGTGCCAGCAGCTCCGGGGTGGCGTTGAGGGAGCAGTACTTC
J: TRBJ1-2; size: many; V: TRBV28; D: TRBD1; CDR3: CASRAGTGGNYGYTF; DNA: TGTGCCAGCAGGGCCGGGACAGGGGGTAACTATGGCTACACCTTC
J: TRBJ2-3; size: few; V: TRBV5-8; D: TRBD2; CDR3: CASSPSSGSTDTQYF; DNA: TGTGCCAGCAGCCCGTCTAGCGGGAGCACAGATACGCAGTATTTT
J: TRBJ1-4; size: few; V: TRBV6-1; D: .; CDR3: CASSKGANEKLFF; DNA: TGTGCCAGCAGTAAAGGGGCTAATGAAAAACTGTTTTTT
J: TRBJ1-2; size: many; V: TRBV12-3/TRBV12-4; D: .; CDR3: CASSFSGREGYTF; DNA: TGTGCCAGCAGTTTTTCAGGGCGTGAGGGCTACACCTTC
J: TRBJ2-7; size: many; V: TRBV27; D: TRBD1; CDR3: CASSPQGYIYEQYF; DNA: TGTGCCAGCAGTCCACAGGGGTATATCTACGAGCAGTACTTC
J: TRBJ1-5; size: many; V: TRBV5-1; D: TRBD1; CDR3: CASSPGQGPYQPQHF; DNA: TGCGCCAGCAGCCCGGGACAGGGTCCATATCAGCCCCAGCATTTT
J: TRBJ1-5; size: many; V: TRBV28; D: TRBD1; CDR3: CASTPWDRSNQPQHF; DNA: TGTGCCAGCACCCCCTGGGACAGAAGTAATCAGCCCCAGCATTTT